The 12 T cell receptor beta chains below all came from one sample that was sequenced in a study of blood T cell repertoires in COVID-19 (dated by TCRdb to 2018 to 2021). Library preparation was by the immunoSEQ multiplex PCR assay. TCRdb holds this immuneACCESS table with in-frame rearrangements only. Some clones are missing; in checked studies, unresolved V genes explain under half, and the rest has no known cause. For this sample there are 180,000 or so clones; roughly 89% appear just once. The ten largest clonotypes hold roughly 1.4% of the sample. Sequenced input: peripheral blood. These receptors were obtained from a woman aged 50 to 60 with acute or convalescent COVID-19.

The chain carries TRBV19 and TRBJ1-2; D is possibly TRBD1 (5 bases). This CDR3 spans 15 amino acids. Germline V gives CDR1 LNHDA, CDR2 SQIVND (reference sequence). Trimming shortened V by 3 bases and J by 4 bases, and 15 bases separated the two germline ends. CDR3 sequence: CASSILPGSSYGYTF. CDR3 in DNA: TGTGCCAGTAGTATTCTCCCAGGGTCCTCCTATGGCTACACCTTC. Based on the CDR3 plus reference TRBV19 and TRBJ1-2, the full variable domain is DGGITQSPKYLFRKEGQNVTLSCEQNLNHDAMYWYRQDPGQGLRLIYYSQIVNDFQKGDIAEGYSVSREKKESFPLTVTSAQKNPTAFYLCASSILPGSSYGYTFGSGTRLTVV.

The CDR3 is CASSTGGNEQYF. CDR3 DNA sequence: TGCGCCAGCAGCACAGGGGGCAACGAGCAGTACTTC. The chain carries TRBV5-1 and TRBJ2-7; 9 bases line up with TRBD1. The ends lost 4 bases at V and 5 bases at J; junction bases unmatched: 1. Germline-derived CDR1 and CDR2 are SGHRS and YFSETQ. The CDR3 has 12 residues.

In the case of this clone: Other nucleotide sequences in the sample specify the same CDR3. The J gene is TRBJ1-1, the V gene TRBV27; D is undetermined. Germline V gene sequence: CDR1 MNHEY, CDR2 SMNVEV (reference sequence). V lost 2 bases and J lost 7, with 8 bases in between. The CDR3 is 12 amino acids. Here the CDR3 DNA reads TGTGCCAGCAGTTTACTCGGAGGTGAAGCTTTCTTT. This gives the protein CASSLLGGEAFF.

This rearrangement joins TRBV23-1 to TRBJ1-3; 7 bases map to TRBD1. TRBV23-1 belongs to the ORF category, with a function that is uncertain. This CDR3 has 15 amino acids. The ends lost 5 bases at V and 0 bases at J; junction bases unmatched: 4. For the CDR3, the DNA is TGCGCCAGCAGTTTCTGGACAGGCTCTGGAAACACCATATATTTT. It is translated as CASSFWTGSGNTIYF.

This chain links TRBV6-6 with TRBJ1-5, with 9 bases fitting TRBD1. This CDR3 comprises 16 residues. The germline gives CDR1 MNHNY, CDR2 SVGAGI (reference sequence). The V gene end was trimmed by 6 bases and the J gene end by 2 bases; junction bases not matched to a gene: 8. This CDR3 reads CASSLRTGDGNQPQHF. The CDR3 DNA reads as TGTGCCAGCAGCCTACGGACAGGGGATGGCAATCAGCCCCAGCATTTT.

The chain combines TRBV9 with TRBJ2-7; 8 nucleotides match TRBD1. The CDR3 loop spans 12 amino acids. CDR1 and CDR2 (germline): SGDLS, YYNGEE. V lost 4 bases, J lost 6 bases, and 3 bases stayed unmatched. CDR3 loop: CASSPTGGEQYF. The DNA for the CDR3 is TGTGCCAGCAGCCCCACAGGGGGCGAGCAGTACTTC.

The table lists this clone with a count of one. V and J are TRBV2 and TRBJ2-1; D is perhaps TRBD2 (6 bases). The CDR3 sequence is 17 residues long. The germline V gene has CDR1 SNHLY and CDR2 FYNNEI. V lost 3 bases to trimming and J lost 5 bases, with 20 bases between them. The CDR3 loop reads CASSDYRRAGANNEQFF. The CDR3 bases are TGTGCCAGCAGTGATTACCGACGAGCGGGCGCGAACAATGAGCAGTTCTTC.

The chain uses TRBV6-2 or TRBV6-3 and TRBJ2-1, with TRBD1 matching over 7 bases. The CDR3 has 14 amino acids. Trimming removed 1 base from V and 7 bases from J; junction bases left unmatched: 4. Germline lookup yields CDR1 MNHEY and CDR2 SVGEGT. CDR3 DNA: TGTGCCAGCAGTTACTTGGGACAGAAAAATGAGCAGTTCTTC. Residues: CASSYLGQKNEQFF.

V and J are TRBV11-1 and TRBJ2-2, with D perhaps matching TRBD2 (6 bases). V was trimmed by 1 base and J by 6 bases, leaving 12 bases between them. The CDR3 loop spans 15 amino acids. The germline V gene has CDR1 SGHAT and CDR2 FQDESV (reference sequence). In DNA, the CDR3 is TGTGCCAGCAGCTTAGGGGCGCGGGGCGCCGGGGAGCTGTTTTTT. It specifies CASSLGARGAGELFF. Full variable domain (rest looked up from reference TRBV11-1 and TRBJ2-2): EAEVAQSPRYKITEKSQAVAFWCDPISGHATLYWYRQILGQGPELLVQFQDESVVDDSQLPKDRFSAERLKGVDSTLKIQPAELGDSAMYLCASSLGARGAGELFFGEGSRLTVL.

The chain carries TRBV11-2 and TRBJ2-7, with TRBD1 identical over 9 bases. V trimming: 5 bases; J trimming: 2 bases; junction bases outside the gene matches: 4. This CDR3 has 14 amino acids. CDR1 and CDR2 from the germline V gene are SGHAT and FQNNGV. The CDR3 nucleotides read TGTGCCAGCAGCCTCTGGACAGGGGCCTACGAGCAGTACTTC. It is translated as CASSLWTGAYEQYF.

V and J are TRBV14 and TRBJ2-1, with TRBD1 matching over 12 bases. J was trimmed by 9 bases and V by 4 bases; bases with no gene match: 4. Germline V CDR1 and CDR2: SGHDN, FVKESK. The CDR3 totals 14 residues. CDR3 amino acids: CASSPGQGASEQFF. The DNA for the CDR3 is TGTGCCAGCAGCCCGGGACAGGGGGCGAGTGAGCAGTTCTTC.

The chain links TRBV6-5 to TRBJ1-3, with D maybe TRBD1 (5 bases). The CDR3 length is 14 residues. V was pared by 5 bases and J by 0 bases, with 8 bases between. CDR1 is MNHEY and CDR2 is SVGAGI in the germline V gene. The CDR3 DNA is TGTGCCAGCAGTCGACAGCTCTCTGGAAACACCATATATTTT. It encodes CASSRQLSGNTIYF.